Presented here are 14 T cell receptor beta chains from one specimen sequenced in a study of shared clonotypes between healthy human individuals. Sequencing used immunoSEQ multiplex PCR; TCRdb keeps in-frame clones, though not all of them. Of some 650,000 clones in the sample, roughly 97% were seen once. Sequenced sample: naive CD4+ T cells sorted from blood. This sample's subset: CD45RA+ positively selected. The receptors originated from a woman younger than 45 in good health.

The rearrangement links TRBV6-1 to TRBJ2-1, with D possibly being TRBD2 (6 bases). V dropped 3 bases and J dropped 7 bases, with 13 bases sitting between them. This CDR3 is 14 amino acids long. CDR1 and CDR2 (germline): MNHNS, SASEGT. The CDR3: CASSEATGVNEQFF. The CDR3, as DNA: TGTGCCAGCAGTGAGGCGACGGGGGTTAATGAGCAGTTCTTC.

This chain joins TRBV28 and TRBJ1-2, with D possibly being TRBD1 (6 bases). V lost 3 bases, J lost 8 bases, and 16 bases lay in between. From germline, CDR1 is MDHEN and CDR2 SYDVKM. This CDR3 is built from 14 residues. CDR3 sequence reads: CASSFRQVLKGYTF. The CDR3 bases are TGTGCCAGCAGTTTCCGACAGGTTTTAAAAGGCTACACCTTC.

The V call is TRBV2, the J call TRBJ2-7; 7 nucleotides match TRBD1. From germline, CDR1 is SNHLY and CDR2 FYNNEI. The CDR3 totals 13 residues. V shed 7 bases, J shed 4 bases, and the junction held 7 bases outside the gene matches. CDR3 nucleotides: TGTGCCAGCACTGCACAGGGGTTGTACGAGCAGTACTTC. As protein: CASTAQGLYEQYF.

The gene calls are TRBV6-5 and TRBJ1-1; the D gene is possibly TRBD1 (5 bases). CDR1 MNHEY and CDR2 SVGAGI come from the germline V gene. The germline V and J ends were trimmed by 0 bases and 0 bases, with 8 bases remaining between them. This CDR3 comprises 15 residues. Written as DNA, the CDR3 is TGTGCCAGCAGTTACTCGGACACTATGAACACTGAAGCTTTCTTT. It specifies CASSYSDTMNTEAFF.

The chain couples TRBV4-1 to TRBJ2-3, with D possibly matching TRBD2 (5 bases). Germline loops: CDR1 MGHRA, CDR2 YSYEKL. Trimming took 5 bases from V and 4 from J, leaving 10 bases between them. There are 13 residues in the CDR3. The CDR3 coding sequence is TGCGCCAGCAGCGCTTCGGAGGCAGATACGCAGTATTTT. Protein product: CASSASEADTQYF.

V and J are TRBV7-9 and TRBJ1-1; no clear D. CDR1 is SEHNR, CDR2 FQNEAQ, per germline (reference sequence). The CDR3 covers 15 residues. The V end was cut by 6 bases, the J end by 1 base, with 15 bases between. Written as DNA, the CDR3 is TGTGCCAGCAGGGCCCGGGCCAGCGCGAACACTGAAGCTTTCTTT. It is translated as CASRARASANTEAFF.

This clone was picked up one time. This chain joins TRBV7-9 and TRBJ2-2; 10 nucleotides agree with TRBD2. The CDR3 loop spans 16 amino acids. Unmatched junction bases numbered 5, after V lost 5 bases and J lost 2 bases. Germline CDR1 SEHNR, CDR2 FQNEAQ (reference sequence). In DNA form, the CDR3 reads TGTGCCAGCAGCCGGACTAGCGGAGCTAACACCGGGGAGCTGTTTTTT. Amino acid sequence: CASSRTSGANTGELFF. Combining the CDR3 with reference TRBV7-9 and TRBJ2-2 gives the whole variable domain DTGVSQNPRHKITKRGQNVTFRCDPISEHNRLYWYRQTLGQGPEFLTYFQNEAQLEKSRLLSDRFSAERPKGSFSTLEIQRTEQGDSAMYLCASSRTSGANTGELFFGEGSRLTVL.

CDR3 coding DNA: TGTGCCAGCAGTCTAGCGGGAGGGTACGAGCAGTACTTC. It translates to CASSLAGGYEQYF. This chain links TRBV2 with TRBJ2-7; 12 nucleotides align to TRBD2. This CDR3 region has 13 residues. Germline CDR1 reads SNHLY; CDR2 reads FYNNEI. J lost 4 bases, V lost 5 bases, and 0 bases had no gene match.

The chain uses TRBV28 and TRBJ2-7; possible D gene TRBD2, 7 bases. V was cut by 5 bases and J by 4 bases, with 18 bases left in between. The CDR3 loop spans 15 amino acids. Germline V gene data show CDR1 as MDHEN and CDR2 as SYDVKM. The CDR3 loop is CASSPPGGGSYEQYF. Written as DNA, the CDR3 is TGTGCCAGCAGTCCCCCGGGCGGGGGCTCTTACGAGCAGTACTTC.

V gene TRBV28 combines with J gene TRBJ2-7; TRBD1 or TRBD2 may be the D gene (5 bases each). Germline assignment: CDR1 MDHEN and CDR2 SYDVKM. The CDR3 totals 15 residues. Between the trimmed V and J ends, which lost 4 bases and 0 bases, there was a span of 13 bases. The CDR3 DNA follows: TGTGCCAGCAGTTCCCCGGGGCGTAGCTCCTACGAGCAGTACTTC. Translated: CASSSPGRSSYEQYF.

This rearrangement joins TRBV23-1 to TRBJ2-3, with a weak D call TRBD1 (6 bases). TRBV23-1 counts as an open reading frame of uncertain function. The V end was cut by 0 bases, the J end by 3 bases, with 25 bases between. This CDR3 spans 20 amino acids. The CDR3 nucleotides are TGCGCCAGCAGTCAATCTGGACACTGCCTCCAAGCTAGGGGGACAGATACGCAGTATTTT. This sequence encodes CASSQSGHCLQARGTDTQYF.

V is TRBV9 and J is TRBJ1-4; D perhaps matches TRBD1 (6 bases). Trimming cost V 3 bases and J 8 bases, with 11 bases left between them. Per the germline V gene, CDR1 is SGDLS and CDR2 is YYNGEE. There are 13 residues in the CDR3. As DNA, the CDR3 is TGTGCCAGCAGCGAGACAGGTAGAGAAAAACTGTTTTTT. This gives the protein CASSETGREKLFF.

The chain uses TRBV15 and TRBJ1-1; weak D call: TRBD1 (6 bases). There are 14 residues in the CDR3. Per germline, CDR1 LNHNV and CDR2 YYDKDF (reference sequence). Between the trimmed V and J ends, which lost 1 base and 3 bases, there was a span of 9 bases. CDR3: CATSRGGGHTEAFF. CDR3 nucleotides: TGTGCCACCAGCAGAGGAGGGGGGCACACTGAAGCTTTCTTT.

The chain carries TRBV27 and TRBJ1-1, with 8 bases aligning to TRBD1. J was trimmed by 6 bases and V by 2 bases; bases with no gene match: 5. The CDR3 totals 14 residues. CDR1 MNHEY and CDR2 SMNVEV come from the germline V gene (reference sequence). The CDR3 DNA sequence: TGTGCCAGCAGTTTACCAGGGGGCGCGTCTGAAGCTTTCTTT. Protein product: CASSLPGGASEAFF.